This T cell receptor (beta chain) was obtained from a study of long-term antiretroviral therapy in people with HIV. Version v3.0 of the immunoSEQ assay ran at survey level. Repertoires were generated with immunoSEQ multiplex PCR, while TCRdb's copy carries only in-frame clones and drops some. The table records fewer than 25,000 clones, 81% of them present only once. This clone was found a few times. Sample: unsorted PBMCs, taken at the start of antiretroviral therapy, before treatment. The sequence was obtained from a woman aged 18 to 35 with HIV.

CDR3: CASSNSYGYTF. CDR3 coding DNA: TGTGCCAGCAGTAACTCCTATGGCTACACCTTC. The V gene is TRBV2, the J gene TRBJ1-2; D remains ambiguous. In germline, CDR1 is SNHLY, CDR2 FYNNEI. CDR3 length: 11 amino acids. Trimming pared 5 bases from V and 4 bases from J, leaving 5 bases between.